Each of the 2 T cell receptor beta chains below was sequenced from the same sample in a study of blood T cell repertoires in COVID-19. Profiled with immunoSEQ multiplex PCR; TCRdb holds only in-frame clones, not every one. The sample comprises under 100,000 clones, approximately 90% of which are singletons, and more than 14% rests with the top ten. Sequenced input: peripheral blood. These receptors originate from a male donor with acute or convalescent COVID-19.

This chain links TRBV19 with TRBJ1-3, with a possible D match to TRBD1 (5 bases). Germline CDR1 and CDR2: LNHDA and SQIVND (reference sequence). CDR3 length equals 14 residues. Deletions cut 5 bases from V and 2 bases from J, with 10 bases between. This CDR3 is CASSRQSAGNTIYF. The CDR3 region has the DNA TGTGCCAGTAGTCGACAGAGCGCTGGAAACACCATATATTTT. The variable domain in full, completed from reference TRBV19 and TRBJ1-3, reads DGGITQSPKYLFRKEGQNVTLSCEQNLNHDAMYWYRQDPGQGLRLIYYSQIVNDFQKGDIAEGYSVSREKKESFPLTVTSAQKNPTAFYLCASSRQSAGNTIYFGEGSWLTVV.

In this sample, this clone turned up a few times. The chain carries TRBV7-2 and TRBJ2-5; TRBD1 matches at 7 bases. The V segment lost 8 bases and the J segment 5 bases; nucleotides outside the gene matches: 5. The V gene's germline CDR1 is SGHTA and CDR2 FQGNSA. The CDR3 extends over 12 amino acids. Here the CDR3 reads CASRQGLETQYF. In DNA, the CDR3 is TGTGCCAGCCGACAGGGTTTGGAGACCCAGTACTTC. Drawing the rest from reference TRBV7-2 and TRBJ2-5, the complete variable domain is GAGVSQSPSNKVTEKGKDVELRCDPISGHTALYWYRQSLGQGLEFLIYFQGNSAPDKSGLPSDRFSAERTGGSVSTLTIQRTQQEDSAVYLCASRQGLETQYFGPGTRLLVL.